This TCR beta chain was profiled in a study of T cells in Graves' hyperthyroidism and ophthalmopathy. The germline V gene has CDR1 MNHEY and CDR2 SVGAGI. Trimming left V 2 bases short and J 5 bases short, with 13 bases between. The CDR3 is 14 residues long. This clonotype has a count of ten or more. What it binds is not known. Study conclusions and caveats: Blood also held most thyroid clonotypes expanded beyond 0.001.

The TCR beta CDR3 regions underwent amplification using RNA transcripts as the source. A set of HTBI primers served as the primers for a first-round RT-PCR of the TCR CDR3. Using its own MiXCR run on the multiplex PCR reads, TCRdb lists one record per CDR3 protein. The sample lists about 410,000 distinct CDR3 sequences, roughly 14% occurring once. This sequence joins TRBV6-5 and TRBJ2-7; D is possibly TRBD1 (6 bases). Input material: blood. This sequence was found in a man aged 18 to 29 with Graves' ophthalmopathy. CDR3 DNA sequence: TGTGCCAGCAGTTACCCACAGGGTAGCGACGAGCAGTACTTC. Translating it yields CASSYPQGSDEQYF.